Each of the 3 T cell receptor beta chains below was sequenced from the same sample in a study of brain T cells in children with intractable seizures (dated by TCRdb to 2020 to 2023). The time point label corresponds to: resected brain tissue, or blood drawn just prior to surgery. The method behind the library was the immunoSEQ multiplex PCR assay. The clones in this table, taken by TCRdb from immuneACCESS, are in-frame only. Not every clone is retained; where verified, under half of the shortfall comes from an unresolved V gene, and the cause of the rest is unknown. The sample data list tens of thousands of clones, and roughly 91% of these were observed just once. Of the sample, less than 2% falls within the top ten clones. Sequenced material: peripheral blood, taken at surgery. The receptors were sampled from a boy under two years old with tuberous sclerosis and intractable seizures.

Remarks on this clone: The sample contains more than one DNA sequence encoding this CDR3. CDR3 nucleotide sequence: TGTGCCAGCAGTCCCCGAGAGAACACTGAAGCTTTCTTT. It codes for CASSPRENTEAFF. This rearrangement joins TRBV6-5 to TRBJ1-1; D gene unclear. CDR1 and CDR2 (germline): MNHEY, SVGAGI. The CDR3 contains 13 residues. Trimming stripped 5 bases from V and 1 base from J, with 8 bases between.

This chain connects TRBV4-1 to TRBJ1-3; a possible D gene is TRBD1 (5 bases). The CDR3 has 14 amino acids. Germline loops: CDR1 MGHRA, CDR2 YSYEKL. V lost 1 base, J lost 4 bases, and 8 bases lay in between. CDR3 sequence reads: CASSQVNRGNTIYF. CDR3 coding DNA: TGCGCCAGCAGCCAAGTAAACAGGGGAAACACCATATATTTT.

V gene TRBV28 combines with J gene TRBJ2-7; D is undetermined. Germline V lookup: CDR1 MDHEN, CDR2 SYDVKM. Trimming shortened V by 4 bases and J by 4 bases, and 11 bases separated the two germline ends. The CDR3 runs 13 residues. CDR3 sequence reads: CASSYRLGYEQYF. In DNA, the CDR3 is TGTGCCAGCAGTTACCGCCTAGGGTACGAGCAGTACTTC.